This TCR beta chain is drawn from a study of CD8 T cells in Susac syndrome. Background on the study: When their blood was taken, patients with Susac syndrome were therapy-naive, taking corticosteroids, or taking intravenous immunoglobulin alone.

Whole-study findings and limits: The CD4+ T cell repertoires that were profiled in Susac syndrome showed no clonal expansion.

With random hexamers, 0.5 to 1 ug RNA was reverse transcribed. Amplification of TCR beta CDR3 by immunoSEQ multiplex PCR spanned 54 Vbeta and 13 Jbeta. TCRdb independently ran MiXCR on the immunoSEQ multiplex PCR reads; one entry per CDR3 protein. The table has some 150,000 distinct CDR3 sequences, around 95% seen once. Germline CDR1 reads SQVTM; CDR2 reads ANQGSEA. Trimming removed 6 bases from V and 4 bases from J; junction bases left unmatched: 11. The CDR3 totals 14 residues. Points on this clonotype: Its antigen is still unknown.

This clonotype was sampled from a human donor with Susac syndrome. The sequencing input was CD4+ T cells from PBMCs. This rearrangement joins TRBV29-1 to TRBJ2-5, with 7 nucleotides matching TRBD1. The CDR3 DNA sequence: TGCAGCGTACGGGACAGAGGGGGTGGAGAGACCCAGTACTTC. Translating it yields CSVRDRGGGETQYF.